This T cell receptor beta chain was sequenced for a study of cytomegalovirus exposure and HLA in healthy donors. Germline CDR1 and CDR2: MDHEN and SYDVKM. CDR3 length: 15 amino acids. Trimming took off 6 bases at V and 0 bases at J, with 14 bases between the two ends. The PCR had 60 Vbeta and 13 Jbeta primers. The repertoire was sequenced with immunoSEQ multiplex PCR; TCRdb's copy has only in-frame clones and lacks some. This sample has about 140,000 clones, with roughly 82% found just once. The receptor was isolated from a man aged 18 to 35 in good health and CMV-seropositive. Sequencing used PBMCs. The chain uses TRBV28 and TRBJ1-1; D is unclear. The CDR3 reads CASSHQRGLNTEAFF. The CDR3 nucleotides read TGTGCCAGCAGCCACCAACGGGGTTTGAACACTGAAGCTTTCTTT.